Presented here are 15 T cell receptor beta chains from one specimen sequenced in a study of OX40 agonist ivuxolimab in advanced cancers. Profiling relied on immunoSEQ multiplex PCR, and the TCRdb table lists in-frame clones only, not all of them. Among about 150,000 clones listed, under 95% were seen once. Sequenced here: CD4+ or CD8+ T cells sorted from blood, sampled in a trial of the OX40 agonist ivuxolimab. The receptors were gathered from an adult with an advanced solid tumor such as melanoma, head and neck, liver or kidney cancer.

This clone was found once. The V call is TRBV18, the J call TRBJ1-1; TRBD1 agrees at 8 bases. V gave up 3 bases and J gave up 5 bases; unmatched junction bases: 5. The CDR3 length is 14 residues. CDR1 and CDR2 (germline): KGHSH, LQKENI. CDR3 DNA sequence: TGTGCCAGCTCACCCCAGGGGGCGGGAACTGAAGCTTTCTTT. This gives the protein CASSPQGAGTEAFF.

This rearrangement joins TRBV10-2 to TRBJ1-1; perhaps TRBD1 as D (5 bases). V gave up 5 bases and J gave up 3 bases, with 10 bases separating them. From germline, CDR1 is WSHSY and CDR2 SAAADI. This CDR3 spans 13 amino acids. The CDR3 is CASSLTGDTEAFF. CDR3 in DNA: TGCGCCAGCAGTCTCACAGGAGACACTGAAGCTTTCTTT.

V and J are TRBV7-2 and TRBJ1-3, with D unresolved. This CDR3 has 12 residues. CDR1 and CDR2 (germline): SGHTA, FQGNSA. The ends were cut back, 4 bases at V and 5 bases at J, with 6 bases in the middle. The CDR3 coding sequence is TGTGCCAGCAGCTCGTCCAGAAACACCATATATTTT. Translated: CASSSSRNTIYF.

The CDR3 region is CASSAYYEQYF. CDR3 sequence (DNA): TGTGCCAGCAGCGCTTATTACGAGCAGTACTTC. The chain uses TRBV28 and TRBJ2-7; D remains ambiguous. Germline V gives CDR1 MDHEN, CDR2 SYDVKM. The CDR3 spans 11 residues. Trimming stripped 6 bases from V and 4 bases from J, with 7 bases between.

This clone showed up just once. The chain carries TRBV27 and TRBJ2-2; 9 bases map to TRBD2. Germline lookup yields CDR1 MNHEY and CDR2 SMNVEV (reference sequence). The CDR3 has 17 residues. V was pared by 4 bases and J by 6 bases, with 12 bases of the junction left unmatched. The CDR3 spells CASSSAGTSRTPGELFF. As DNA, the CDR3 is TGTGCCAGCAGTTCGGCCGGGACTAGCCGGACCCCCGGGGAGCTGTTTTTT.

The J gene is TRBJ1-1, the V gene TRBV18, with no clear D. Per the germline V gene, CDR1 is KGHSH and CDR2 is LQKENI. Between the trimmed V and J ends, which lost 2 bases and 5 bases, there was a span of 9 bases. This CDR3 comprises 13 residues. CDR3: CASSPGRATEAFF. CDR3 coding DNA: TGTGCCAGCTCACCAGGGAGGGCGACTGAAGCTTTCTTT.

CDR3 residues: CATTGSGQGNEKLFF. CDR3 coding DNA: TGTGCCACCACCGGATCGGGACAGGGTAATGAAAAACTGTTTTTT. This chain joins TRBV6-6 and TRBJ1-4, with 9 bases lining up with TRBD1. This CDR3 has 15 residues. Germline trimming cut 10 bases from V and 4 bases from J; bases unmatched to any gene: 10. Looked up from germline, CDR1 is MNHNY and CDR2 is SVGAGI (reference sequence).

The chain has TRBV21-1 and TRBJ1-1. TRBV21-1 is a known pseudogene. CDR3 length: 14 residues. CDR3 amino acids: CASSLLGVNTEAFF. The CDR3 DNA reads TGTGCCAGCAGCTTATTGGGGGTGAACACTGAAGCTTTCTTT.

This rearrangement joins TRBV19 to TRBJ1-5; 9 bases line up with TRBD1. This CDR3 contains 15 residues. Germline assignment: CDR1 LNHDA and CDR2 SQIVND (reference sequence). V shed 6 bases, J shed 6 bases, and the junction held 9 bases outside the gene matches. CDR3 bases: TGTGCCAGTAGCACGGACAGGGGTAAAGGTCAGCCCCAGCATTTT. It translates to CASSTDRGKGQPQHF.

The J gene is TRBJ1-2, the V gene TRBV16; D remains unclear. The CDR3 extends over 12 amino acids. V lost 3 bases and J lost 5, with 7 bases in between. CDR1 is KGHSY, CDR2 FQNENV, per germline. CDR3 nucleotides: TGTGCCAGCAGCCAGAGAGGGTATGGCTACACCTTC. This encodes CASSQRGYGYTF.

This clone is a singleton in its sample. This CDR3 reads CASSLGHSGEQYF. CDR3 sequence (DNA): TGTGCCAGCAGTTTAGGGCACTCCGGGGAGCAGTACTTC. This chain connects TRBV28 to TRBJ2-7; D is unclear. The CDR3 length is 13 residues. Germline-derived CDR1 and CDR2 are MDHEN and SYDVKM. Trimming removed 2 bases from V and 7 bases from J, with 12 bases in between.

The chain uses TRBV7-2 and TRBJ2-1; 7 bases fit TRBD2. CDR1 SGHTA and CDR2 FQGNSA come from the germline V gene. The V and J ends lost 5 bases and 6 bases, in that order; junction bases with no gene match: 7. The CDR3 consists of 14 residues. As DNA, the CDR3 is TGTGCCAGCAGCCCTAGCGGACGGGCCAATGAGCAGTTCTTC. This sequence encodes CASSPSGRANEQFF.

The chain links TRBV5-1 to TRBJ1-6, with 10 positions matching TRBD1. With V trimmed by 0 bases and J by 11 bases, 5 bases remained unmatched. CDR1 and CDR2 (germline): SGHRS, YFSETQ. This CDR3 has 15 residues. The CDR3 sequence is CASSLAGTGAAPLHF. The CDR3 nucleotides read TGCGCCAGCAGCTTGGCCGGGACAGGGGCAGCACCCCTCCACTTT.

V usage is TRBV7-9 and J usage is TRBJ2-5; TRBD2 agrees at 8 bases. The J segment lost 2 bases and the V segment lost 4 bases, leaving 9 bases of the junction unmatched. The CDR3 consists of 16 residues. The germline V gene encodes CDR1 SEHNR and CDR2 FQNEAQ (reference sequence). The CDR3 sequence is CASSSVPGLGQETQYF. The CDR3 coding sequence is TGTGCCAGCAGCTCCGTACCGGGACTAGGGCAAGAGACCCAGTACTTC.

The chain couples TRBV28 to TRBJ2-7; D not resolved. This CDR3 comprises 15 residues. CDR1 is MDHEN and CDR2 is SYDVKM in the germline V gene. The V and J ends lost 1 base and 2 bases respectively, with 12 bases between them. The CDR3 sequence: CASSLSSLLTYEQYF. The CDR3 region has the DNA TGTGCCAGCAGTTTATCGTCCCTCTTAACCTACGAGCAGTACTTC.